This T cell receptor (beta chain) appears in the sequencing data of a study of shared T cell receptors in the human thymus. Trimming pared 3 bases from V and 2 bases from J, leaving 17 bases between. Germline loops: CDR1 LNHDA, CDR2 SQIVND (reference sequence). The CDR3 consists of 18 residues. Here immunoSEQ multiplex PCR was the method, and the copy in TCRdb shows in-frame clones only, minus some. Here the sample spans roughly 710,000 clones, approximately 85% being singletons. Another study also made use of these data, one on human thymus T cells.

The sequenced sample was thymocytes. This chain uses TRBV19 with TRBJ2-6; D gene uncertain. The sequence came from a girl under two years old with a congenital heart defect. The CDR3 reads CASSIPGRWAPGANVLTF. DNA for the CDR3: TGTGCCAGTAGTATCCCCGGTAGGTGGGCCCCTGGGGCCAACGTCCTGACTTTC. Using reference TRBV19 and TRBJ2-6 for the parts outside the CDR3, the full variable domain is DGGITQSPKYLFRKEGQNVTLSCEQNLNHDAMYWYRQDPGQGLRLIYYSQIVNDFQKGDIAEGYSVSREKKESFPLTVTSAQKNPTAFYLCASSIPGRWAPGANVLTFGAGSRLTVL.